These 6 T cell receptor beta chains were sequenced from one sample in a study of PD-1 blockade in classical Hodgkin lymphoma. The table came from immunoSEQ multiplex PCR; TCRdb's copy has only in-frame clones and leaves some out. This sample yields nearly 20,000 clones, of which 76% are seen a single time; around 40% belongs to the top ten. Time point of the sample: cycle 4 day 1 (C4D1), after more than five weeks of nivolumab. Autologous stem cell transplantation was followed by relapse in every patient, and brentuximab vedotin exposure varied. The sample consisted of peripheral blood mononuclear cells (PBMCs), taken before the fourth cycle of nivolumab. These TCRs come from a human donor with classical Hodgkin lymphoma.

The CDR3: CASSWQGRNEQFF. The CDR3 DNA is TGTGCCAGCAGCTGGCAGGGACGGAATGAGCAGTTCTTC. The chain joins TRBV7-9 to TRBJ2-1; D tentatively reads TRBD1 or TRBD2 (5 bases each). The CDR3 totals 13 residues. Trimming removed 4 bases at V and 7 bases at J, with 11 bases between. CDR1 and CDR2 from the germline V gene are SEHNR and FQNEAQ (reference sequence).

CDR3 sequence: CASSLSRGRLPPSGANVLTF. The CDR3 nucleotides read TGTGCCAGCAGTTTGTCCAGGGGGCGCCTCCCCCCCTCTGGGGCCAACGTCCTGACTTTC. The V and J genes are TRBV27 and TRBJ2-6; TRBD1 matches at 8 bases. This CDR3 is built from 20 residues. CDR1 and CDR2 from the germline V gene are MNHEY and SMNVEV (reference sequence). V lost 3 bases and J lost 0; bases outside the gene matches: 13.

This chain connects TRBV7-6 to TRBJ2-5; D is uncertain. The germline V gene encodes CDR1 SGHVS and CDR2 FNYEAQ. This CDR3 comprises 13 residues. Trimming took off 0 bases at V and 3 bases at J, with 5 bases between the two ends. CDR3: CASSLALEETQYF. In DNA, the CDR3 is TGTGCCAGCAGCTTAGCGCTAGAAGAGACCCAGTACTTC.

This chain connects TRBV2 to TRBJ1-1; D is perhaps TRBD1 (5 bases). The ends were cut back, 8 bases at V and 3 bases at J, with 16 bases in the middle. Per germline, CDR1 SNHLY and CDR2 FYNNEI. This CDR3 is built from 14 residues. CDR3 sequence reads: CASVQDGVDTEAFF. CDR3 nucleotides: TGTGCCAGCGTACAGGACGGAGTGGACACTGAAGCTTTCTTT.

This chain links TRBV7-9 with TRBJ1-2, with unresolved D. Germline loops: CDR1 SEHNR, CDR2 FQNEAQ (reference sequence). The CDR3 consists of 17 residues. Trimming took off 8 bases at V and 0 bases at J, with 22 bases between the two ends. CDR3 nucleotide sequence: TGTGCCAGCTTCCCTCTGACCGTCCCGTTAGCTAACTATGGCTACACCTTC. Its translation: CASFPLTVPLANYGYTF.

V and J are TRBV7-9 and TRBJ2-1; 7 bases align to TRBD2. CDR1 and CDR2 (germline): SEHNR, FQNEAQ (reference sequence). V lost 3 bases to trimming and J lost 6 bases; unmatched junction nucleotides: 11. The CDR3 runs to 16 residues. CDR3 nucleotide sequence: TGTGCCAGCAGCTTCCCGGGAGCGGGGAGAGTCAATGAGCAGTTCTTC. Protein: CASSFPGAGRVNEQFF. The full variable domain, completed using reference TRBV7-9 and TRBJ2-1, is DTGVSQNPRHKITKRGQNVTFRCDPISEHNRLYWYRQTLGQGPEFLTYFQNEAQLEKSRLLSDRFSAERPKGSFSTLEIQRTEQGDSAMYLCASSFPGAGRVNEQFFGPGTRLTVL.